Presented here are 22 T cell receptor beta chains from one specimen sequenced in a study of blood T cell repertoires in COVID-19. Generated by immunoSEQ multiplex PCR, the TCRdb table keeps only in-frame clones and is missing some. In the table there are more than 300,000 clones, roughly 92% of which are singletons. The sequenced sample consisted of PBMCs or T cells enriched from blood (not recorded which). These receptors all stem from a woman aged 35 to 49 who had been exposed to COVID-19.

The chain links TRBV7-9 to TRBJ2-4; 9 nucleotides line up with TRBD2. Germline loops: CDR1 SEHNR, CDR2 FQNEAQ (reference sequence). Trimming at V came to 1 base and at J to 1 base, leaving 8 bases not matched to a gene. This CDR3 is built from 18 residues. This CDR3 reads CASSLGVKRGDAKNIQYF. In DNA form, the CDR3 reads TGTGCCAGCAGCTTAGGGGTAAAGCGGGGGGACGCCAAAAACATTCAGTACTTC. Full variable domain (outside the CDR3, taken from reference TRBV7-9 and TRBJ2-4): DTGVSQNPRHKITKRGQNVTFRCDPISEHNRLYWYRQTLGQGPEFLTYFQNEAQLEKSRLLSDRFSAERPKGSFSTLEIQRTEQGDSAMYLCASSLGVKRGDAKNIQYFGAGTRLSVL.

This chain connects TRBV18 to TRBJ1-2; possibly TRBD1 for D (6 bases). This CDR3 region has 16 residues. Germline V gene lookup returns CDR1 KGHSH and CDR2 LQKENI. V lost 6 bases, J lost 5 bases, and 22 bases lay in between. Here the CDR3 DNA reads TGTGCCAGCTCTCCTCAACGGGGACAAACCTATTATGGCTACACCTTC. This sequence encodes CASSPQRGQTYYGYTF.

The CDR3 region is CASSLVLLRDRANYGYTF. The CDR3 region has the DNA TGTGCCAGCAGCCTCGTTTTACTCAGGGACAGGGCTAACTATGGCTACACCTTC. The chain carries TRBV7-2 and TRBJ1-2, with 9 bases fitting TRBD1. The CDR3 is 18 amino acids. Germline loops: CDR1 SGHTA, CDR2 FQGNSA. Trimming removed 5 bases from V and 0 bases from J; junction bases left unmatched: 13.

In this sample, this clone turned up once. This sequence joins TRBV2 and TRBJ1-2; possible D gene TRBD1, 6 bases. The CDR3 is 16 residues long. The V end was cut by 7 bases, the J end by 3 bases, with 21 bases between. Germline V gives CDR1 SNHLY, CDR2 FYNNEI. The CDR3 loop reads CASTQQGLNIHYGYTF. CDR3 nucleotide sequence: TGTGCCAGCACCCAGCAGGGGCTTAATATTCACTATGGCTACACCTTC.

The chain has TRBV24-1 and TRBJ1-2; D ambiguous. CDR1 KGHDR and CDR2 SFDVKD come from the germline V gene. Trimming took off 9 bases at V and 4 bases at J, with 23 bases between the two ends. The CDR3 sequence is 16 residues long. The CDR3 nucleotides are TGTGCCACCCATACCTTCCGGGGATCGCCTAGCTATGGCTACACCTTC. As protein: CATHTFRGSPSYGYTF.

The V call is TRBV19, the J call TRBJ1-1, with no clear D. CDR3 length: 14 residues. Germline V lookup: CDR1 LNHDA, CDR2 SQIVND (reference sequence). V shed 6 bases and J shed 0 bases, with 11 bases lying between them. CDR3 coding DNA: TGTGCCAGTAGCAAATACTATATGAACACTGAAGCTTTCTTT. Its translation: CASSKYYMNTEAFF.

This clone was found once. CDR3 bases: TGTGCCATCAGAGGACAGGAGATTGAAAAACTGTTTTTT. Translating gives CAIRGQEIEKLFF. V and J are TRBV10-3 and TRBJ1-4; 7 bases map to TRBD1. The V gene's germline CDR1 is ENHRY and CDR2 SYGVKD. V was pared by 6 bases and J by 7 bases, with 5 bases of the junction left unmatched. This CDR3 spans 13 amino acids.

The V and J genes are TRBV2 and TRBJ1-2, with D possibly being TRBD1 (6 bases). The germline V gene encodes CDR1 SNHLY and CDR2 FYNNEI. The germline V and J ends were trimmed by 8 bases and 6 bases, with 16 bases remaining between them. The CDR3 totals 13 residues. DNA for the CDR3: TGTGCCAGCGTACAGACAGGAGACGATGGCTACACCTTC. This translates into CASVQTGDDGYTF.

This chain joins TRBV7-9 and TRBJ2-7; no reliable D call. With 1 base removed from V and 9 bases from J, the gap between germline ends came to 10 bases. Looked up from germline, CDR1 is SEHNR and CDR2 is FQNEAQ (reference sequence). This CDR3 comprises 12 residues. CDR3 nucleotides: TGTGCCAGCAGCTTAGACCCCTGGGCGCAGTACTTC. Its protein is CASSLDPWAQYF.

This clone was counted a single time. V is TRBV29-1 and J is TRBJ2-5; maybe TRBD2 (6 bases). Germline V lookup: CDR1 SQVTM, CDR2 ANQGSEA. This CDR3 region has 12 residues. The V end lost 4 bases, the J end lost 4 bases, and 10 bases lay between the germline ends. CDR3 amino acids: CSVGGAGETQYF. The CDR3 DNA follows: TGCAGCGTTGGCGGGGCGGGAGAGACCCAGTACTTC.

This clone was observed a handful of times. The chain links TRBV4-2 to TRBJ1-2; no firm D call. The germline V gene encodes CDR1 LGHNA and CDR2 YNFKEQ. Trimming removed 0 bases from V and 8 bases from J, with 10 bases in between. The CDR3 covers 13 residues. This chain's CDR3 is CASSQERARGYTF. The CDR3 DNA is TGTGCCAGCAGCCAAGAGCGCGCTAGGGGCTACACCTTC.

The V call is TRBV30, the J call TRBJ2-5, with 9 bases fitting TRBD2. The CDR3 extends over 18 amino acids. The germline gives CDR1 GTSNPN, CDR2 SVGIG (reference sequence). V lost 1 base to trimming and J lost 4 bases; unmatched junction nucleotides: 16. CDR3 nucleotide sequence: TGTGCCTGGAGTGGGGGAATAGCGGGAGATGGGCCGGGAGAGACCCAGTACTTC. Translating it yields CAWSGGIAGDGPGETQYF.

The genes are TRBV19 and TRBJ1-5; 10 nucleotides align to TRBD1. Germline CDR1 LNHDA, CDR2 SQIVND (reference sequence). CDR3 length equals 17 residues. The V and J ends lost 7 bases and 1 base, in that order; junction bases with no gene match: 10. The CDR3, as DNA: TGTGCCAGTACCCGGAGGGGGACAGGGGCAAGCAATCAGCCCCAGCATTTT. Encoded protein: CASTRRGTGASNQPQHF.

The chain carries TRBV19 and TRBJ1-2; D remains unclear. Germline V gene lookup returns CDR1 LNHDA and CDR2 SQIVND (reference sequence). V was trimmed by 5 bases and J by 9 bases, leaving 19 bases between them. This CDR3 region has 14 residues. Here the CDR3 DNA reads TGTGCCAGTAGTTTTGGAGGGCCTCCGCGAAGCTACACCTTC. It encodes CASSFGGPPRSYTF.

V usage is TRBV19 and J usage is TRBJ1-3; a weak D match, TRBD1 (5 bases). The V end lost 8 bases, the J end lost 1 base, and 18 bases lay between the germline ends. The CDR3 runs 16 residues. The germline gives CDR1 LNHDA, CDR2 SQIVND (reference sequence). The DNA for the CDR3 is TGTGCCAGTTCCCGCCCTCAGGGAAGATCTGGAAACACCATATATTTT. It codes for CASSRPQGRSGNTIYF. Complete variable domain (other parts from reference TRBV19 and TRBJ1-3): DGGITQSPKYLFRKEGQNVTLSCEQNLNHDAMYWYRQDPGQGLRLIYYSQIVNDFQKGDIAEGYSVSREKKESFPLTVTSAQKNPTAFYLCASSRPQGRSGNTIYFGEGSWLTVV.

The V and J genes are TRBV19 and TRBJ1-2; a possible D gene is TRBD1 (5 bases). Deletions cut 7 bases from V and 3 bases from J, with 18 bases between. The CDR3 consists of 15 residues. CDR1 and CDR2 (germline): LNHDA, SQIVND (reference sequence). The CDR3 loop reads CASKGPDGGDYGYTF. CDR3 coding DNA: TGTGCCAGTAAGGGTCCGGACGGAGGGGACTATGGCTACACCTTC.

V and J are TRBV5-1 and TRBJ2-7, with D perhaps TRBD1 (6 bases). V was clipped by 4 bases and J by 2 bases, with 13 bases between them. This CDR3 is 14 amino acids long. Germline CDR1 and CDR2: SGHRS and YFSETQ. CDR3 residues: CASSSMTGTYEQYF. The CDR3 nucleotides are TGCGCCAGCAGCAGTATGACAGGTACCTACGAGCAGTACTTC. Variable domain in full (rest from reference TRBV5-1 and TRBJ2-7): KAGVTQTPRYLIKTRGQQVTLSCSPISGHRSVSWYQQTPGQGLQFLFEYFSETQRNKGNFPGRFSGRQFSNSRSEMNVSTLELGDSALYLCASSSMTGTYEQYFGPGTRLTVT.

Turning to this clone: The same CDR3 also results from other DNA sequences found in this sample. The chain uses TRBV5-1 and TRBJ1-2, with 7 bases lining up with TRBD1. Trimming at V came to 4 bases and at J to 3 bases, leaving 3 bases not matched to a gene. Germline CDR1 reads SGHRS; CDR2 reads YFSETQ. This CDR3 comprises 13 residues. The CDR3, as DNA: TGCGCCAGCAGCCTCGACAGGGACTATGGCTACACCTTC. It is translated as CASSLDRDYGYTF.

The chain links TRBV6-5 to TRBJ2-1; possibly TRBD2 for D (7 bases). Germline CDR1 reads MNHEY; CDR2 reads SVGAGI. The CDR3 totals 15 residues. V shed 1 base and J shed 7 bases, with 14 bases lying between them. The CDR3 nucleotides read TGTGCCAGCAGTTACTGGGGGAGGGGGGAGAATGAGCAGTTCTTC. Translation: CASSYWGRGENEQFF.

The rearrangement uses TRBV30 and TRBJ2-3, with 8 nucleotides matching TRBD2. Trimming at V came to 5 bases and at J to 4 bases, leaving 8 bases not matched to a gene. The CDR3 length is 14 residues. Germline lookup yields CDR1 GTSNPN and CDR2 SVGIG (reference sequence). The CDR3 reads CAWERGLDADTQYF. The CDR3 nucleotides are TGTGCCTGGGAAAGGGGACTAGACGCAGATACGCAGTATTTT. Filled out from reference TRBV30 and TRBJ2-3, the complete variable domain reads SQTIHQWPATLVQPVGSPLSLECTVEGTSNPNLYWYRQAAGRGLQLLFYSVGIGQISSEVPQNLSASRPQDRQFILSSKKLLLSDSGFYLCAWERGLDADTQYFGPGTRLTVL.

The chain couples TRBV27 to TRBJ1-1; a possible D gene is TRBD1 (6 bases). The CDR3 length is 17 residues. Germline V CDR1 and CDR2: MNHEY, SMNVEV (reference sequence). V lost 8 bases, J lost 0 bases, and 22 bases lay in between. The CDR3 region is CASGDPGAAYLNTEAFF. Here the CDR3 DNA reads TGTGCCAGCGGCGACCCAGGGGCAGCCTATTTGAACACTGAAGCTTTCTTT.

This clone was detected once. This chain uses TRBV4-1 with TRBJ1-5, with D unclear. The V gene lost 4 bases and the J gene lost 11 bases, with 15 bases spanning the gap. Germline values: CDR1 MGHRA, CDR2 YSYEKL. This CDR3 is 13 amino acids long. CDR3 loop: CASSPKKAGTQHF. CDR3 nucleotide sequence: TGCGCCAGCAGCCCCAAAAAGGCGGGAACCCAGCATTTT.